One sample yielded the 26 T cell receptor beta chains listed below, sequenced in a study of shared clonotypes between healthy human individuals. The repertoire was sequenced with immunoSEQ multiplex PCR; TCRdb's copy has only in-frame clones and lacks some. The sample gives some 1 million clones, 65% to 80% of which show up once; approximately 1.3% is in the top ten. Sample: memory CD4+ T cells sorted from blood. Specified subset: CD45RA-negative fraction. The source of these receptors is a man younger than 35 in good health.

The chain employs TRBV27 and TRBJ2-4; D is ambiguous. Trimming took 3 bases from V and 1 from J, leaving 4 bases between them. Germline V gene lookup returns CDR1 MNHEY and CDR2 SMNVEV (reference sequence). This CDR3 region has 13 residues. CDR3: CASSLAAKNIQYF. In DNA, the CDR3 is TGTGCCAGCAGTTTGGCGGCCAAAAACATTCAGTACTTC.

This clone was seen just once. This chain links TRBV6-1 with TRBJ2-5, with D maybe TRBD1 (6 bases). This CDR3 contains 15 residues. V shed 0 bases and J shed 4 bases, with 12 bases lying between them. Germline values: CDR1 MNHNS, CDR2 SASEGT. CDR3 protein: CASSEALWGRETQYF. In DNA, the CDR3 is TGTGCCAGCAGTGAAGCTCTTTGGGGGCGAGAGACCCAGTACTTC.

This clone was found once. V gene TRBV11-2 combines with J gene TRBJ1-2; unclear D gene. With 0 bases removed from V and 8 bases from J, the gap between germline ends came to 13 bases. Germline CDR1 SGHAT, CDR2 FQNNGV. The CDR3 has 14 amino acids. CDR3 amino acids: CASSLEGLGMGYTF. CDR3 nucleotides: TGTGCCAGCAGCTTAGAAGGCCTGGGAATGGGCTACACCTTC.

The CDR3, as DNA: TGTGCCAGCAGCTGGGGGGGTCGTGGGGCCAACGTCCTGACTTTC. Residues: CASSWGGRGANVLTF. The chain recombines TRBV5-4 with TRBJ2-6, with TRBD2 matching 7 bases. V shed 3 bases and J 3 bases; nucleotides not matched to a gene: 3. CDR3 length: 15 residues. Germline V gene data show CDR1 as SGHNT and CDR2 as YYREEE (reference sequence). Combining the CDR3 with reference TRBV5-4 and TRBJ2-6 gives the whole variable domain ETGVTQSPTHLIKTRGQQVTLRCSSQSGHNTVSWYQQALGQGPQFIFQYYREEENGRGNFPPRFSGLQFPNYSSELNVNALELDDSALYLCASSWGGRGANVLTFGAGSRLTVL.

This chain connects TRBV23-1 to TRBJ2-7; D might be TRBD1 or TRBD2, each matching 5 bases. TRBV23-1 is known as an ORF, though its function is uncertain. This CDR3 region has 15 residues. V lost 0 bases, J lost 3 bases, and 12 bases lay in between. The CDR3 DNA is TGCGCCAGCAGTCAATCCGGGGCAGGGAACTACGAGCAGTACTTC. Its translation is CASSQSGAGNYEQYF.

This clone was counted ten times or more. CDR3 loop: CASSDRLTTGQYF. CDR3 sequence (DNA): TGTGCCAGCAGCGATAGACTGACCACGGGGCAGTACTTC. This sequence joins TRBV7-6 and TRBJ2-7; D is unresolved. The CDR3 is 13 residues long. Germline V gene sequence: CDR1 SGHVS, CDR2 FNYEAQ. V was pared by 5 bases and J by 9 bases, with 17 bases between.

The J gene is TRBJ2-2, the V gene TRBV2; TRBD2 aligns across 9 bases. Losses at the gene ends were 7 bases for V and 4 bases for J; bases not matched to a gene: 4. CDR1 is SNHLY, CDR2 FYNNEI, per germline. The length of the CDR3 is 14 residues. This chain's CDR3 is CASTKGLATGELFF. CDR3 nucleotides: TGTGCCAGCACCAAGGGACTAGCCACCGGGGAGCTGTTTTTT.

The chain joins TRBV5-1 to TRBJ1-1; D possibly corresponds to TRBD1 (6 bases). Germline V lookup: CDR1 SGHRS, CDR2 YFSETQ. Trimming removed 4 bases from V and 1 base from J, with 11 bases in between. CDR3 length: 14 residues. Here the CDR3 reads CASSRGAANTEAFF. The DNA of the CDR3 is TGCGCCAGCAGCCGGGGGGCAGCGAACACTGAAGCTTTCTTT.

The chain links TRBV5-6 to TRBJ1-5; perhaps TRBD1 as D (5 bases). Germline V gene sequence: CDR1 SGHDT, CDR2 YYEEEE. V dropped 5 bases and J dropped 2 bases, with 11 bases sitting between them. This CDR3 is built from 14 residues. The CDR3 bases are TGTGCCAGCAGACCCTGGGGGGGCAATCAGCCCCAGCATTTT. Translated: CASRPWGGNQPQHF.

The J gene is TRBJ2-5, the V gene TRBV5-1; D may correspond to TRBD1 or TRBD2 (5 bases each). The CDR3 length is 14 residues. Trimming pared 4 bases from V and 5 bases from J, leaving 15 bases between. Germline CDR1 is SGHRS and CDR2 is YFSETQ. CDR3: CASSLVRAGETQYF. The DNA for the CDR3 is TGCGCCAGCAGCCTAGTCAGGGCGGGCGAGACCCAGTACTTC.

The gene calls are TRBV10-3 and TRBJ1-4, with a weak D call TRBD1 (6 bases). The CDR3 contains 13 residues. Trimming left V 5 bases short and J 8 bases short, with 12 bases between. Germline V gives CDR1 ENHRY, CDR2 SYGVKD. The CDR3 nucleotides are TGTGCCATCAGTCCAGGGGAGAGGGAAAAACTGTTTTTT. Amino acids: CAISPGEREKLFF.

This clone was detected only a few times. The chain has TRBV27 and TRBJ1-1; tentatively, D is TRBD1 (5 bases). This CDR3 has 16 residues. Per germline, CDR1 MNHEY and CDR2 SMNVEV (reference sequence). Trimming took off 0 bases at V and 0 bases at J, with 11 bases between the two ends. This chain's CDR3 is CASSLSPSRVNTEAFF. In DNA, the CDR3 is TGTGCCAGCAGTTTATCGCCCAGCAGGGTGAACACTGAAGCTTTCTTT.

J is TRBJ1-5 and V is TRBV5-6; D remains ambiguous. Germline V lookup: CDR1 SGHDT, CDR2 YYEEEE. Trimming took off 0 bases at V and 4 bases at J, with 11 bases between the two ends. The CDR3 has 15 residues. CDR3: CASSLDGLGNQPQHF. The CDR3 DNA is TGTGCCAGCAGCTTGGACGGTTTGGGGAATCAGCCCCAGCATTTT.

The rearrangement links TRBV18 to TRBJ2-3; D tentatively reads TRBD1 or TRBD2 (5 bases each). Germline CDR1 is KGHSH and CDR2 is LQKENI. Deletions cut 4 bases from V and 6 bases from J, with 11 bases between. The CDR3 has 13 amino acids. CDR3 in DNA: TGTGCCAGCTCACGGGGGATCGTGGATACGCAGTATTTT. It codes for CASSRGIVDTQYF.

The chain is built from TRBV7-9 and TRBJ2-1; 7 bases align to TRBD1. The CDR3 runs to 16 residues. Trimming at V came to 7 bases and at J to 6 bases, leaving 15 bases not matched to a gene. CDR1 and CDR2 from the germline V gene are SEHNR and FQNEAQ (reference sequence). Here the CDR3 reads CASTWSRGIGSNEQFF. The DNA of the CDR3 is TGTGCCAGCACCTGGTCCAGGGGGATAGGAAGCAATGAGCAGTTCTTC.

This rearrangement joins TRBV14 to TRBJ1-2; D unclear. Trimming stripped 9 bases from V and 2 bases from J, with 10 bases between. The germline CDR1 and CDR2 sequences are SGHDN and FVKESK. The CDR3 is 12 amino acids. CDR3 amino acids: CARAPGNYGYTF. As DNA, the CDR3 is TGTGCCAGGGCCCCGGGGAACTATGGCTACACCTTC.

About this clone: Being one base from a much bigger clone, this may be a read error. This sample also contains other DNA sequences that code for the same CDR3. The chain combines TRBV27 with TRBJ1-5; 9 nucleotides line up with TRBD1. Unmatched junction bases numbered 3, after V lost 5 bases and J lost 4 bases. This CDR3 has 14 residues. CDR1 is MNHEY and CDR2 is SMNVEV in the germline V gene (reference sequence). The CDR3 nucleotides are TGTGCCAGCAGTCCAGGGACAGGGAATCAGCCCCAGCATTTT. It is translated as CASSPGTGNQPQHF.

The CDR3 DNA reads as TGTGCCAGCTCACAAGAAGACGGGGCCCTTAACTATGGCTACACCTTC. Translated: CASSQEDGALNYGYTF. This chain joins TRBV18 and TRBJ1-2; D is possibly TRBD1 (5 bases). CDR1 and CDR2 (germline): KGHSH, LQKENI. V was cut by 4 bases and J by 1 base, with 16 bases left in between. There are 16 residues in the CDR3.

The V gene is TRBV19, the J gene TRBJ2-5; D may be TRBD1 or TRBD2 (5 bases each). Germline V gives CDR1 LNHDA, CDR2 SQIVND (reference sequence). Trimming took off 5 bases at V and 5 bases at J, with 12 bases between the two ends. The CDR3 has 13 amino acids. The CDR3 sequence: CASSPLGVETQYF. In DNA form, the CDR3 reads TGTGCCAGTAGTCCCCTGGGGGTGGAGACCCAGTACTTC.

The sample holds a few counts of this clone. The V call is TRBV25-1, the J call TRBJ1-5, with a possible D match to TRBD1 (5 bases). The CDR3 consists of 13 residues. The germline gives CDR1 MGHDK, CDR2 SYGVNS. Trimming left V 6 bases short and J 5 bases short, with 11 bases between. CDR3 in DNA: TGTGCCAGCAGCCGGGACGGCCATCAGCCCCAGCATTTT. Its protein is CASSRDGHQPQHF.

The J gene is TRBJ1-4, the V gene TRBV4-1; TRBD1 aligns across 9 bases. The CDR3 is made up of 15 amino acids. Germline loops: CDR1 MGHRA, CDR2 YSYEKL. Trimming at V came to 3 bases and at J to 5 bases, leaving 4 bases not matched to a gene. CDR3 protein: CASSQPGTGNEKLFF. The CDR3 DNA reads TGCGCCAGCAGCCAGCCCGGGACAGGGAATGAAAAACTGTTTTTT.

The CDR3 DNA sequence: TGTGCCAGCCGGGGGGCCGACTATGGCTACACCTTC. Its protein is CASRGADYGYTF. V and J are TRBV7-2 and TRBJ1-2, with D maybe TRBD1 (6 bases). This CDR3 spans 12 amino acids. Trimming left V 8 bases short and J 3 bases short, with 10 bases between. The germline V gene encodes CDR1 SGHTA and CDR2 FQGNSA.

The V call is TRBV5-6, the J call TRBJ2-3; no firm D call. Looked up from germline, CDR1 is SGHDT and CDR2 is YYEEEE. This CDR3 region has 15 residues. Trimming removed 1 base at V and 3 bases at J, with 12 bases between. The CDR3 DNA reads as TGTGCCAGCAGCTTGAGCTTGGCATGGACAGATACGCAGTATTTT. Translating gives CASSLSLAWTDTQYF.

The rearrangement joins TRBV7-8 to TRBJ2-5, with a possible D match to TRBD1 (5 bases). The germline gives CDR1 SGHVS, CDR2 FQNEAQ. This CDR3 comprises 13 residues. With 4 bases removed from V and 5 bases from J, the gap between germline ends came to 11 bases. The DNA for the CDR3 is TGTGCCAGCAGCTCGGACATTTTGGAGACCCAGTACTTC. This codes for CASSSDILETQYF.

The chain joins TRBV5-6 to TRBJ2-3; 12 bases map to TRBD2. Germline-derived CDR1 and CDR2 are SGHDT and YYEEEE. The CDR3 loop spans 17 amino acids. With 4 bases clipped from V and 4 bases from J, the junction kept 10 bases outside the gene matches. The CDR3 DNA reads as TGTGCCAGCAGCCGGACTAGCGGGAAGGTAGCAGCAGATACGCAGTATTTT. Its protein is CASSRTSGKVAADTQYF.

There are a few counts of this clone. The rearrangement uses TRBV19 and TRBJ2-5, with D possibly being TRBD1 (6 bases). Trimming took 0 bases from V and 7 from J, leaving 15 bases between them. Germline CDR1 is LNHDA and CDR2 is SQIVND (reference sequence). This CDR3 is built from 15 residues. The CDR3 reads CASSIDHGKGGTQYF. The CDR3 coding sequence is TGTGCCAGTAGTATAGATCATGGGAAAGGGGGGACCCAGTACTTC.